This TCR beta chain was retrieved from a study of T cell responses to AZD1222 COVID-19 vaccine. Trimming took off 4 bases at V and 7 bases at J, with 20 bases between the two ends. In germline, CDR1 is MNHEY, CDR2 SMNVEV (reference sequence). The CDR3 is made up of 16 amino acids. Profiling relied on immunoSEQ multiplex PCR, and the TCRdb table lists in-frame clones only, not all of them. The sample shows roughly 150,000 clones, around 93% of them seen only once. With regard to this clone: Its target is unknown.

General study points: Most donors were white British and more were female, and clonal diversity was possibly underestimated.

The sequencing used peripheral blood, collected on day 0 of AZD1222 vaccination. This receptor was identified in an adult in good health. The chain uses TRBV27 and TRBJ2-1; either TRBD1 or TRBD2 may supply D (5 bases each). The CDR3 bases are TGTGCCAGCAGTTCCCCGGCTGAGGGGACCAGGAATGAGCAGTTCTTC. The encoded protein is CASSSPAEGTRNEQFF.